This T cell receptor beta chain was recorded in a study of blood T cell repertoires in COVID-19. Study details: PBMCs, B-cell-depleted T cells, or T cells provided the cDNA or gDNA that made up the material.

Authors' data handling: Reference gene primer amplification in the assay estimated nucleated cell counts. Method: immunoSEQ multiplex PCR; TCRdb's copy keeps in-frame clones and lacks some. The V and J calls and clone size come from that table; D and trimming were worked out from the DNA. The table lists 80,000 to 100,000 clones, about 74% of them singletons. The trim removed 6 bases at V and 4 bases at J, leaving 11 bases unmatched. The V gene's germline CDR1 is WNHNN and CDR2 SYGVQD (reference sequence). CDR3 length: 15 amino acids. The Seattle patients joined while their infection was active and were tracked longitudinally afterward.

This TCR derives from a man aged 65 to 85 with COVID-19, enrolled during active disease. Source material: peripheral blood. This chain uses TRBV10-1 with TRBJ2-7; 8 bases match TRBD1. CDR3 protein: CASRGDRKIFYEQYF. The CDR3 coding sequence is TGCGCCAGCAGGGGGGACAGGAAGATTTTTTACGAGCAGTACTTC.